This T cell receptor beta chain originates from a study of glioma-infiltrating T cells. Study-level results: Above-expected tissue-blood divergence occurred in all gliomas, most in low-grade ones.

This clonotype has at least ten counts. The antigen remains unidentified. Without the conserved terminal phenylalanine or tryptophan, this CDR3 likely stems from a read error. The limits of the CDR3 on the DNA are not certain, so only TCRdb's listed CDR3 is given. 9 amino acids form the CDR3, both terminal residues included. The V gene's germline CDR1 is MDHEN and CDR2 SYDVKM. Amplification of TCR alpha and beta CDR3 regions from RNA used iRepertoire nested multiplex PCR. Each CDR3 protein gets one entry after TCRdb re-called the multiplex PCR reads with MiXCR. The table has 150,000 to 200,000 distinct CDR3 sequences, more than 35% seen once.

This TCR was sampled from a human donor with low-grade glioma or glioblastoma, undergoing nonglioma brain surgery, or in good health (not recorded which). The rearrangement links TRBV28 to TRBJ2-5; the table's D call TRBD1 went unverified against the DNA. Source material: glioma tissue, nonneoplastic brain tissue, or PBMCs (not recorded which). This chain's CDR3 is CASSARTVL.